The following is a T cell receptor beta chain sequence with its context. What it binds is unknown. The sample comes from a study of T cell repertoires in cytomegalovirus infection. The CDR3 covers 14 residues. V was shortened by 4 bases and J by 0 bases, with 8 bases between the two germline ends. Germline CDR1 reads SGHTA; CDR2 reads FQGNSA. TCRdb called the reads again in MiXCR, with one record for every CDR3 protein. This repertoire shows about 400,000 distinct CDR3 sequences, around a third found once; its top ten account for roughly 12%. V gene TRBV7-2 combines with J gene TRBJ2-3; the D is unclear. The sequenced sample was cultured PBMCs, obtained from culture after CMV antigen stimulation. The sequence derives from a human donor in good health (CMV status not recorded). Some clones in this sample may be carry-over from other donors' samples. The CDR3 is CASSSMISTDTQYF. Here the CDR3 DNA reads TGTGCCAGCAGCTCAATGATCAGCACAGATACGCAGTATTTT. The variable domain in full, with the rest retrieved from reference TRBV7-2 and TRBJ2-3, is GAGVSQSPSNKVTEKGKDVELRCDPISGHTALYWYRQSLGQGLEFLIYFQGNSAPDKSGLPSDRFSAERTGGSVSTLTIQRTQQEDSAVYLCASSSMISTDTQYFGPGTRLTVL.